These 18 T cell receptor beta chains share one sample of origin, sequenced in a study of beta chain features in type 1 diabetes. Overall study findings and caveats: Among patients with Type 1 diabetes, TCRB CDR3s were moderately but significantly shorter in every one of the four CD4+ subsets.

The authors reverse transcribed all of the isolated RNA, so sequencing captured expressed TCRB transcripts. Repertoires were generated with immunoSEQ multiplex PCR, while TCRdb's copy carries only in-frame clones and drops some. The data contain hundreds of thousands of clones, 13% of them singletons. Antigens of these TCRs are unknown. Sequenced: naive CD4+ T cells from blood. The receptors here all came from a man aged 18 to 30 with type 1 diabetes.

V and J are TRBV4-2 and TRBJ2-7; possible D gene TRBD2, 5 bases. This CDR3 contains 19 residues. Trimming removed 0 bases at V and 2 bases at J, with 23 bases between. Germline V gene sequence: CDR1 LGHNA, CDR2 YNFKEQ. In nucleotides, the CDR3 is TGTGCCAGCAGCCAAGATAGGTCGGTAGCGTACGAAAGCCCCTACGAGCAGTACTTC. Residues: CASSQDRSVAYESPYEQYF.

CDR3 sequence (DNA): TGTGCCAGCAGCTTATTGAGGGACTCAACTTCCACAGATACGCAGTATTTT. Translation: CASSLLRDSTSTDTQYF. V is TRBV13 and J is TRBJ2-3, with D possibly TRBD2 on 6 matching bases. V lost 2 bases to trimming and J lost 2 bases, with 17 bases between them. The CDR3 sequence is 17 residues long. Germline values: CDR1 PRHDT, CDR2 FYEKMQ (reference sequence).

The chain recombines TRBV14 with TRBJ2-1; 9 bases are shared with TRBD1. Per germline, CDR1 SGHDN and CDR2 FVKESK. With V trimmed by 4 bases and J by 8 bases, 12 bases remained unmatched. The CDR3 consists of 16 residues. As DNA, the CDR3 is TGTGCCAGCAGCCCGGGACAGGGAAGGGGTAAAGATGAGCAGTTCTTC. Protein: CASSPGQGRGKDEQFF.

The sample holds a few counts of this clone. This chain joins TRBV4-1 and TRBJ1-2; a possible D gene is TRBD1 (5 bases). V shed 4 bases and J shed 4 bases, with 13 bases lying between them. This CDR3 spans 14 amino acids. Germline CDR1 reads MGHRA; CDR2 reads YSYEKL. CDR3: CASSRPTDVYGYTF. The CDR3, as DNA: TGCGCCAGCAGCCGCCCGACAGATGTCTATGGCTACACCTTC.

This rearrangement joins TRBV27 to TRBJ1-5; 9 bases line up with TRBD1. Germline trimming cut 2 bases from V and 3 bases from J; bases unmatched to any gene: 2. Looked up from germline, CDR1 is MNHEY and CDR2 is SMNVEV (reference sequence). CDR3 length: 15 amino acids. The CDR3 is CASSLGTGLNQPQHF. CDR3 nucleotide sequence: TGTGCCAGCAGTTTAGGGACAGGGCTCAATCAGCCCCAGCATTTT.

The V and J genes are TRBV6-6 and TRBJ1-2; D is possibly TRBD1 (6 bases). Trimming took 4 bases from V and 3 from J, leaving 15 bases between them. The V gene's germline CDR1 is MNHNY and CDR2 SVGAGI (reference sequence). The CDR3 contains 15 residues. CDR3 in DNA: TGTGCCAGCAGTTCCGGGACATCCTCCGACTATGGCTACACCTTC. It encodes CASSSGTSSDYGYTF.

In its sample, this clone was seen a few times. The chain employs TRBV28 and TRBJ1-6; 9 nucleotides match TRBD1. This CDR3 contains 16 residues. Germline CDR1 is MDHEN and CDR2 is SYDVKM. V lost 4 bases and J lost 2; bases outside the gene matches: 3. Written as DNA, the CDR3 is TGTGCCAGCAGTTCCGGGACAGGGACCTATAATTCACCCCTCCACTTT. It is translated as CASSSGTGTYNSPLHF.

The rearrangement uses TRBV9 and TRBJ1-1, with a tentative D call TRBD1 (6 bases). Germline CDR1 and CDR2: SGDLS and YYNGEE. The CDR3 has 15 amino acids. Deletions cut 3 bases from V and 3 bases from J, with 15 bases between. The CDR3 nucleotides are TGTGCCAGCAGCGCTCAGGGGTCAGAGGACACTGAAGCTTTCTTT. Its protein product is CASSAQGSEDTEAFF.

The chain employs TRBV5-4 and TRBJ2-1, with 12 bases identical to TRBD2. V shed 3 bases, J shed 2 bases, and the junction held 6 bases outside the gene matches. The CDR3 has 17 amino acids. CDR1 SGHNT and CDR2 YYREEE come from the germline V gene (reference sequence). CDR3 sequence reads: CASSSGTSGRAYNEQFF. CDR3 coding DNA: TGTGCCAGCAGCTCGGGGACTAGCGGGCGCGCCTACAATGAGCAGTTCTTC.

This chain uses TRBV15 with TRBJ1-5, with D tentatively TRBD1 (5 bases). Looked up from germline, CDR1 is LNHNV and CDR2 is YYDKDF (reference sequence). Trimming took off 4 bases at V and 1 base at J, with 14 bases between the two ends. The CDR3 loop spans 16 amino acids. CDR3: CATSISGLGSNQPQHF. CDR3 bases: TGTGCCACCAGCATATCAGGGCTTGGAAGCAATCAGCCCCAGCATTTT.

The chain couples TRBV7-9 to TRBJ2-1; D is uncertain. This CDR3 contains 16 residues. The V gene's germline CDR1 is SEHNR and CDR2 FQNEAQ (reference sequence). The V gene lost 5 bases and the J gene lost 8 bases, with 22 bases spanning the gap. The CDR3 DNA follows: TGTGCCAGCAGCCCGATAATAAAGACCCCGTCCGATGAGCAGTTCTTC. Residues: CASSPIIKTPSDEQFF.

This clone was seen a handful of times. The genes are TRBV19 and TRBJ1-5, with TRBD1 matching 8 bases. The CDR3 is 13 amino acids. The germline V gene has CDR1 LNHDA and CDR2 SQIVND (reference sequence). With V trimmed by 10 bases and J by 7 bases, 9 bases remained unmatched. CDR3: CATAQGGRQPQHF. The CDR3 DNA reads as TGTGCCACCGCACAGGGGGGCAGGCAGCCCCAGCATTTT.

This clone was picked up a small number of times. The CDR3 loop is CSVRDTLDEKLFF. DNA of the CDR3: TGCAGCGTGCGGGACACCTTGGATGAAAAACTGTTTTTT. The chain is built from TRBV29-1 and TRBJ1-4; TRBD1 might be the D (6 bases). Germline-derived CDR1 and CDR2 are SQVTM and ANQGSEA. The CDR3 extends over 13 amino acids. The ends were cut back, 6 bases at V and 6 bases at J, with 14 bases in the middle.

This chain joins TRBV7-9 and TRBJ1-1; D ambiguous. Germline CDR1 is SEHNR and CDR2 is FQNEAQ (reference sequence). V gave up 1 base and J gave up 4 bases, with 10 bases separating them. The CDR3 is 14 amino acids. CDR3 bases: TGTGCCAGCAGCTTAGGAGGGCAGGCCACTGAAGCTTTCTTT. Translated: CASSLGGQATEAFF.

This clone turned up a few times. The gene calls are TRBV29-1 and TRBJ1-1, with 7 bases that match TRBD1. The germline V gene has CDR1 SQVTM and CDR2 ANQGSEA. J lost 6 bases, V lost 7 bases, and 14 bases had no gene match. The CDR3 is 14 residues long. The CDR3 sequence is CSAIYRGAVAEAFF. As DNA, the CDR3 is TGCAGCGCTATTTACAGGGGAGCTGTCGCTGAAGCTTTCTTT.

The rearrangement uses TRBV7-8 and TRBJ1-2, with 7 bases identical to TRBD1. Germline V CDR1 and CDR2: SGHVS, FQNEAQ. This CDR3 is 16 amino acids long. V shed 7 bases, J shed 0 bases, and the junction held 11 bases outside the gene matches. CDR3 sequence (DNA): TGTGCCAGCACCGAAGGGGGCGGAGGCCCTAACTATGGCTACACCTTC. Encoded protein: CASTEGGGGPNYGYTF.

This clone has more than one count but fewer than ten. Other nucleotide sequences from this sample produce the same CDR3. The chain employs TRBV7-9 and TRBJ1-1, with TRBD1 identical over 8 bases. After removal of 5 bases from V and 3 bases from J, the junction contained 5 bases not matched to a gene. Germline CDR1 and CDR2: SEHNR and FQNEAQ (reference sequence). The CDR3 sequence is 14 residues long. The CDR3 bases are TGTGCCAGCAGCCCGGGGACAGGATACACTGAAGCTTTCTTT. It specifies CASSPGTGYTEAFF.

This clone appeared a few times. The V call is TRBV19, the J call TRBJ1-5; D gene ambiguous. The germline CDR1 and CDR2 sequences are LNHDA and SQIVND (reference sequence). Trimming removed 5 bases at V and 9 bases at J, with 11 bases between. CDR3 size: 12 residues. The CDR3 is CASSPSWGPQHF. Written as DNA, the CDR3 is TGTGCCAGTAGTCCTTCTTGGGGGCCCCAGCATTTT. Supplemented by reference TRBV19 and TRBJ1-5, the full variable domain reads DGGITQSPKYLFRKEGQNVTLSCEQNLNHDAMYWYRQDPGQGLRLIYYSQIVNDFQKGDIAEGYSVSREKKESFPLTVTSAQKNPTAFYLCASSPSWGPQHFGDGTRLSIL.